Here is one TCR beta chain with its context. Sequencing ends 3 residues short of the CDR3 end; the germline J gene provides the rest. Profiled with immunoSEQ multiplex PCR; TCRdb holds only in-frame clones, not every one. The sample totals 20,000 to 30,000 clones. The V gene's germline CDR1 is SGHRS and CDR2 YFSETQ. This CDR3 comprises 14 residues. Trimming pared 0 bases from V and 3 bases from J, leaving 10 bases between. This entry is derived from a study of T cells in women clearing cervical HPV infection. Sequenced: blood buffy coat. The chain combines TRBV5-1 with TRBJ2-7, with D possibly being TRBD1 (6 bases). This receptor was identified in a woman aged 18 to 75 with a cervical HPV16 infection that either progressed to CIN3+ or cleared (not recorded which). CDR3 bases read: TGCGCCAGCAGCTTGGGGACAGCTAGCTACGAG. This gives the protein CASSLGTASYE. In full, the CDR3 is CASSLGTASYEQYF. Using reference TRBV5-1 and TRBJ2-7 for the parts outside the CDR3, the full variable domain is KAGVTQTPRYLIKTRGQQVTLSCSPISGHRSVSWYQQTPGQGLQFLFEYFSETQRNKGNFPGRFSGRQFSNSRSEMNVSTLELGDSALYLCASSLGTASYEQYFGPGTRLTVT.